The source of this T cell receptor beta chain is a study of type 1 regulatory T cells. Overall study: This in vitro CD4 product, T-allo10, is enriched for Tr1 cells and alloantigen-specific.

Graft donor-derived T-allo10 cells were described as host-alloantigen-specific, anergic, and alloantigen-specifically suppressive. Germline V lookup: CDR1 SQVTM, CDR2 ANQGSEA. With 4 bases removed from V and 3 bases from J, the gap between germline ends came to 9 bases. The CDR3 is 12 residues long. With respect to this clonotype: Its target is unknown.

TCRdb processed the reads anew with MiXCR; each CDR3 protein has one entry. The sample shows 20,000 to 30,000 distinct CDR3 sequences, approximately 72% of them seen only once. The sequence was obtained from a human donor in good health. The specimen sequenced was cultured T cells, either the whole culture or a sorted T cell fraction (not recorded which). Sample subset: Tr1-enriched cell product generated in vitro against host alloantigens. The V and J genes are TRBV29-1 and TRBJ2-5; D uncertain. CDR3 DNA sequence: TGCAGCGTTGTAAGGACGGAAGAGACCCAGTACTTC. Protein product: CSVVRTEETQYF.